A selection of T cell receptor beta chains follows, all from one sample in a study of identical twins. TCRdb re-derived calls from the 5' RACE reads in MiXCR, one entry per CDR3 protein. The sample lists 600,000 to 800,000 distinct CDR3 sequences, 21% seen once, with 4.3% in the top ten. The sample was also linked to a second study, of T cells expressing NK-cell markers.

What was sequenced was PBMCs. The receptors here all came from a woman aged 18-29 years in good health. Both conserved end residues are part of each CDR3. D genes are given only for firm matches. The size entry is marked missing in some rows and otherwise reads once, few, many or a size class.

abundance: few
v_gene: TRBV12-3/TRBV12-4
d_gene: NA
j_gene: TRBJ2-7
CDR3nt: TGTGCCAGCAGTTTAGCGCTCTCTCTCGAGCAGTACTTC
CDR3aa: CASSLALSLEQYF

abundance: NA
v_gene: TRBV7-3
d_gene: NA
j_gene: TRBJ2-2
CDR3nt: TGTGCCAGCAGCTTAAAAGGGGGAGGCGGGGAGCTGTTTTTT
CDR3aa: CASSLKGGGGELFF

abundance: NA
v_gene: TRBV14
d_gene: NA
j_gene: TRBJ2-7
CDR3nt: TGTGCCAGCAGCCAATTGGCAGGGAATAGAGAGCAGTACTTC
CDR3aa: CASSQLAGNREQYF

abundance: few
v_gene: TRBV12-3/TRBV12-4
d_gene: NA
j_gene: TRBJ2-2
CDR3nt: TGTGCCAGCATGGGACCTAGAAGCACCGGGGAGCTGTTTTTT
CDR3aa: CASMGPRSTGELFF

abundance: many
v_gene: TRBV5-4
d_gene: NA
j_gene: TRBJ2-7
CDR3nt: TGTGCCAGCAGTGGCCCCGACCAACCAGGGATCTCCTACGAGCAGTACTTC
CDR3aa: CASSGPDQPGISYEQYF

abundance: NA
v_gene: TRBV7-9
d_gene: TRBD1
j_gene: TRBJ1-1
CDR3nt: TGTGCCAGCGCGGACAGGGGGCGCCTTGAAGCTTTCTTT
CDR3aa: CASADRGRLEAFF

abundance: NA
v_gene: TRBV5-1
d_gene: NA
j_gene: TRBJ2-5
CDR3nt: TGCGCCAGCAGCTACCAGACAAAGCAAGAGACCCAGTACTTC
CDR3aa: CASSYQTKQETQYF

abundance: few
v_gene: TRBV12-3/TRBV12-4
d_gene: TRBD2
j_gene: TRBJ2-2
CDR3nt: TGTGCCAGCACCCCGGGACTAGCGGGGGGCACCGGGGAGCTGTTTTTT
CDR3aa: CASTPGLAGGTGELFF

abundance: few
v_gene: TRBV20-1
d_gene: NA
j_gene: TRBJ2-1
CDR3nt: TGCAGTGCTAGGCCTGAGTTTTCCTACAATGAGCAGTTCTTC
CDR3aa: CSARPEFSYNEQFF

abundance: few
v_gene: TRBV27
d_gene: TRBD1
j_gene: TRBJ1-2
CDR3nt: TGTGCCAGCAGAACGAGAGGGGGCGACGGTGGCTACACCTTC
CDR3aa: CASRTRGGDGGYTF

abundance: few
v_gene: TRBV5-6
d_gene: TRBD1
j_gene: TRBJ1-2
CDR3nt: TGTGCCAGCAGCTTGGCGACGGGACAGGAGTACTATGGCTACACCTTC
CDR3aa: CASSLATGQEYYGYTF

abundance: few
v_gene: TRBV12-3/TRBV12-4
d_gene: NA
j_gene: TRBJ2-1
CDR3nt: TGTGCCAGCAGTTCACCGTTAAGCTCCTACAATGAGCAGTTCTTC
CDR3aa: CASSSPLSSYNEQFF

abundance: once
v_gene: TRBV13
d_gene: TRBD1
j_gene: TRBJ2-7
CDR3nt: TGTGCCAGCAGCTCCGAGCGACAGGGGTCCTACGAGCAGTACTTC
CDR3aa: CASSSERQGSYEQYF

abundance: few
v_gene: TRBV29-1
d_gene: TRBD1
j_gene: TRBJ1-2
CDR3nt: TGCAGCGCTCAGACAGGGATGGGCGGCTACACCTTC
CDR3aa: CSAQTGMGGYTF

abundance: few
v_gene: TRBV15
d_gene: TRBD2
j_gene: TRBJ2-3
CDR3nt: TGTGCCACCAGCAGAGATCGGGTAGCGGGGGTGGATACGCAGTATTTT
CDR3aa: CATSRDRVAGVDTQYF

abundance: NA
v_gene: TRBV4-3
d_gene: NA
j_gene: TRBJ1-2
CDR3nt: TGCGCCAGCAGCCACCCCCCCAGGGGAGGCCCTAACTATGGCTACACCTTC
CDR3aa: CASSHPPRGGPNYGYTF

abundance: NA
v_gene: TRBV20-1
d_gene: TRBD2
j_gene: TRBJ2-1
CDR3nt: TGCAGTGCTCGACTAGCGGGAGGTCGTACTCTCTCCTACAATGAGCAGTTCTTC
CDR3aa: CSARLAGGRTLSYNEQFF

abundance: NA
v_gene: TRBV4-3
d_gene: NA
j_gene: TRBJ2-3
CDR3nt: TGCGCCAGCAGCCAAATTACTCCAGGGGTCACAGATACGCAGTATTTT
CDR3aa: CASSQITPGVTDTQYF

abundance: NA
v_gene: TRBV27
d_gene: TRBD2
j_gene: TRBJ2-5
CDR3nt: TGTGCCAGCAGGATTAGTAGCGGGGAGACCCAGTACTTC
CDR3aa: CASRISSGETQYF

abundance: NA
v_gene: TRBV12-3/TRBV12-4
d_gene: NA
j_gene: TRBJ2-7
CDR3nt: TGTGCCAGCAGTTTCACCATAGGCGAGCAGTACTTC
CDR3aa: CASSFTIGEQYF

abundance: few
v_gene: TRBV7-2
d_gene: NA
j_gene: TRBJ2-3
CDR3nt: TGTGCCAGCAGCGAAAAAGGGACATCTCCTAGCACAGATACGCAGTATTTT
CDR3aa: CASSEKGTSPSTDTQYF

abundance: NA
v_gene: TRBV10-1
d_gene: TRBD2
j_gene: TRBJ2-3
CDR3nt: TGCGCCAGCAGTGAGTCGTCGACTAGCGGGACGGATACGCAGTATTTT
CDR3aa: CASSESSTSGTDTQYF

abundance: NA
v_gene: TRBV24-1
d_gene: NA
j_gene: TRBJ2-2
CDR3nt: TGTGCCACCAGTGATTCCGAGATCGGGGGCACCGGGGAGCTGTTTTTT
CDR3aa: CATSDSEIGGTGELFF

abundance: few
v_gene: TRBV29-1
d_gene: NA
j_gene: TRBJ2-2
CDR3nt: TGCAGCGTTGTTCTGGACAGAGAAACCGGGGAGCTGTTTTTT
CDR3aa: CSVVLDRETGELFF

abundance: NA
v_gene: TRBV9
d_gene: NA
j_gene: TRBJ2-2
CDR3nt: TGTGCCAGCAGCGTTAACACAGGACAGCCGACCGGGGAGCTGTTTTTT
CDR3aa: CASSVNTGQPTGELFF

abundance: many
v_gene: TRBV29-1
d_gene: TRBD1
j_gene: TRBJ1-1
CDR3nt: TGCAGCGTCAGGGGGGGCACTGAAGCTTTCTTT
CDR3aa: CSVRGGTEAFF